These T cell receptor beta chains were read from a single sample in a study of blood T cell repertoires in COVID-19. The protocol was immunoSEQ multiplex PCR, while the TCRdb copy is restricted to in-frame clones and leaves out a portion. The sample has roughly 150,000 clones; around 82% are singletons. The sequencing input was peripheral blood. Source of these receptors: an elderly man with COVID-19, enrolled during active disease. CDR3s include the opening cysteine and the closing phenylalanine or tryptophan. D genes are given only for firm matches. Not every row has a clone size; where given, it reads once, few, many or a size class.

v_gene,abundance,d_gene,j_gene,CDR3nt,CDR3aa
TRBV18,-,TRBD1,TRBJ1-3,TGTGCCAGCCAAACAGGGGTCGGAAACACCATATATTTT,CASQTGVGNTIYF
TRBV7-8,-,-,TRBJ1-5,TGTGCCAGCAGCTCCAGGGGTGGCAATCAGCCCCAGCATTTT,CASSSRGGNQPQHF
TRBV18,once,TRBD1,TRBJ1-3,TGTGCCAGCTCACCCGGACAGGGAGTATCTGGAAACACCATATATTTT,CASSPGQGVSGNTIYF
TRBV24-1,-,TRBD1,TRBJ1-2,TGTGCCACCAGTGAGCCTCACAGGGGAGGTAACTATGGCTACACCTTC,CATSEPHRGGNYGYTF
TRBV9,-,-,TRBJ2-6,TGTGCCAGCAGCGTAAGGGGATCTGGGGCCAACGTCCTGACTTTC,CASSVRGSGANVLTF
TRBV7-9,-,-,TRBJ2-2,TGTGCCAGCAGCCCCAGGCTAGCGAACGCCGGGGAGCTGTTTTTT,CASSPRLANAGELFF
TRBV3-1/TRBV3-2,-,TRBD1,TRBJ1-4,TGTGCCAGCAGCCCCGCGACACTTGCTGGGACAGCAGGACGGGGGGAAAAACTGTTTTTT,CASSPATLAGTAGRGEKLFF
TRBV27,-,-,TRBJ1-5,TGTGCCAGCAGTCGCACAGGTTTCAATCAGCCCCAGCATTTT,CASSRTGFNQPQHF
TRBV19,-,-,TRBJ1-1,TGTGCCAGTAGTATTCGAGGCCTCGGGGCTGAAGCTTTCTTT,CASSIRGLGAEAFF
TRBV6-5,-,-,TRBJ1-3,TGTGCCAGCAGTTACCACGACAGCTCTGGAAACACCATATATTTT,CASSYHDSSGNTIYF
TRBV5-4,once,TRBD1,TRBJ2-2,TGTGCCAGCAAACAGGGGGCCGGGCCGAACACCGGGGAGCTGTTTTTT,CASKQGAGPNTGELFF
TRBV12-3/TRBV12-4,-,-,TRBJ2-7,TGTGCCAGCAGTTCGGGAGCGTGGCAGTACTTC,CASSSGAWQYF
TRBV10-3,-,-,TRBJ1-3,TGTGCCATCAGAGTCAGCTCTGGAAACACCATATATTTT,CAIRVSSGNTIYF
TRBV18,-,-,TRBJ2-2,TGTGCCAGCTCACCACCGAGACAGTTGAACACCGGGGAGCTGTTTTTT,CASSPPRQLNTGELFF
TRBV10-3,-,-,TRBJ1-2,TGTGCCACCTCGACAGAAAACTATGGCTACACCTTC,CATSTENYGYTF
TRBV9,-,TRBD2,TRBJ2-3,TGTGCCAGCAGCGCCACTAGCGGAGCGACAGATACGCAGTATTTT,CASSATSGATDTQYF
TRBV11-3,-,-,TRBJ1-1,TGTGCCAGCAGCTTAGCGGGACACCCTGAAGCTTTCTTT,CASSLAGHPEAFF
TRBV7-2,-,-,TRBJ2-3,TGTGCCAGCAGCTTAGGAGGGGGGGCGATAGATACGCAGTATTTT,CASSLGGGAIDTQYF
TRBV7-3,few,-,TRBJ2-7,TGTGCCAGCAGCTTAACTTTGACAGCCTACGAGCAGTACTTC,CASSLTLTAYEQYF
TRBV19,-,TRBD1,TRBJ1-4,TGTGCCAGTAGTATCGGGACAGGGGAGGTCATAAAACTGTTTTTT,CASSIGTGEVIKLFF
TRBV2,-,TRBD2,TRBJ2-5,TGTGCCAGCAGTTGGCCCCCTAGCGGGGGGACTCAAGAGACCCAGTACTTC,CASSWPPSGGTQETQYF
TRBV6-5,-,-,TRBJ1-5,TGTGCCAGCGTGGACGGGGATAGCAATCAGCCCCAGCATTTT,CASVDGDSNQPQHF
TRBV2,-,TRBD1,TRBJ1-1,TGTGCCAGCAGTACAACAGGGGGCAGGATGAACACTGAAGCTTTCTTT,CASSTTGGRMNTEAFF
TRBV3-1/TRBV3-2,-,TRBD1,TRBJ1-1,TGTGCCAGCAGCCCCCGGCAGGGGGGCACTGAAGCTTTCTTT,CASSPRQGGTEAFF
TRBV6-1,-,-,TRBJ1-1,TGTGCCAGCAGTGAAGCGCGGAGGGAGGGAGCTTTCTTT,CASSEARREGAFF
TRBV3-1/TRBV3-2,-,TRBD2,TRBJ2-3,TGTGCCAGCAGCCATGTGACTAGCGGGGGGGGAGCAGATACGCAGTATTTT,CASSHVTSGGGADTQYF
TRBV7-6,-,-,TRBJ2-2,TGTGCCAGCAGTCCAGAGTTAGGGGCGTCCACCGGGGAGCTGTTTTTT,CASSPELGASTGELFF
TRBV4-1,few,-,TRBJ1-2,TGCGCCAGCAGCCAAGATAGGGGAAACACTTATGGCTACACCTTC,CASSQDRGNTYGYTF
TRBV11-1,-,TRBD1,TRBJ1-6,TGTGCCAGCAGCCCCTGGACAGGGAGAAATTCACCCCTCCACTTT,CASSPWTGRNSPLHF
TRBV14,few,-,TRBJ1-1,TGTGCCAGCAGCCGGTACTGGTATACTGAAGCTTTCTTT,CASSRYWYTEAFF
TRBV7-9,once,-,TRBJ1-3,TGTGCCAGCAGCTTGAGCTACTCTGGAAACACCATATATTTT,CASSLSYSGNTIYF
TRBV12-3/TRBV12-4,-,TRBD1,TRBJ1-4,TGTGCCAGCAGTGAGACAGGGGATGAAAAACTGTTTTTT,CASSETGDEKLFF
TRBV3-1/TRBV3-2,-,TRBD1,TRBJ1-3,TGTGCCAGCAGCCAAGCCGGGACAGTCTCTGGAAACACCATATATTTT,CASSQAGTVSGNTIYF
TRBV19,-,-,TRBJ1-2,TGTGCCACTCAGACAGGACCCGACAATTCCTATGGCTACACCTTC,CATQTGPDNSYGYTF
TRBV28,-,TRBD2,TRBJ2-3,TGTGCCAGCACCTTAGGATCTAGCGGGGGATCCCGCACAGATACGCAGTATTTT,CASTLGSSGGSRTDTQYF
TRBV5-1,few,TRBD1,TRBJ1-6,TGCGCCAGCCAAGGGACAGTTCCTAATTCACCCCTCCACTTT,CASQGTVPNSPLHF
TRBV28,-,TRBD1,TRBJ1-5,TGTGCCAGCAGTTTAGCCCAGGGGGCTCTGGTGGGTTTT,CASSLAQGALVGF
TRBV27,-,TRBD1,TRBJ1-1,TGTGCCAGCAGTCCCTGGGACAGGGGCCTCCCTGAAGCTTTCTTT,CASSPWDRGLPEAFF